The 28 T cell receptor beta chains below all came from one sample that was sequenced in a study of OX40 agonist ivuxolimab in advanced cancers. Produced via immunoSEQ multiplex PCR; TCRdb's table is partial and in-frame only. The sample shows some 62,000 clones, 80% to 95% of them seen only once. Sequenced here: CD4+ or CD8+ T cells sorted from blood, sampled in a trial of the OX40 agonist ivuxolimab. These receptors all come from an adult with an advanced solid tumor such as melanoma, head and neck, liver or kidney cancer.

The V and J genes are TRBV19 and TRBJ2-4; D gene unclear. V gave up 6 bases and J gave up 0 bases, with 12 bases separating them. CDR3 length equals 15 residues. Germline loops: CDR1 LNHDA, CDR2 SQIVND (reference sequence). CDR3 loop: CASSPLDLAKNIQYF. The CDR3 nucleotides are TGTGCCAGTAGCCCCCTAGACCTAGCCAAAAACATTCAGTACTTC.

This chain joins TRBV28 and TRBJ1-1, with a tentative D call TRBD1 (6 bases). Trimming took 2 bases from V and 0 from J, leaving 19 bases between them. Germline V lookup: CDR1 MDHEN, CDR2 SYDVKM. CDR3 length: 18 residues. The CDR3 spells CASSLVSGGFSMNTEAFF. DNA of the CDR3: TGTGCCAGCAGTTTAGTGTCCGGGGGCTTTAGTATGAACACTGAAGCTTTCTTT.

This clone was picked up one time. The V and J genes are TRBV27 and TRBJ2-1; 9 positions match TRBD2. The CDR3 is 14 residues long. The germline gives CDR1 MNHEY, CDR2 SMNVEV (reference sequence). V dropped 4 bases and J dropped 5; count of bases not matched to a gene: 3. CDR3 residues: CASSYLAGDNEQFF. The CDR3 nucleotides are TGTGCCAGCAGTTATTTAGCGGGGGACAATGAGCAGTTCTTC.

This chain uses TRBV7-6 with TRBJ2-2; no firm D call. CDR1 and CDR2 (germline): SGHVS, FNYEAQ. V was trimmed by 0 bases and J by 5 bases, leaving 4 bases between them. The CDR3 is 13 amino acids. CDR3 DNA: TGTGCCAGCAGCTTAGCCGAAACCGGGGAGCTGTTTTTT. Its protein product is CASSLAETGELFF.

This clone appeared once. The V gene is TRBV11-3, the J gene TRBJ1-1; 7 positions agree with TRBD1. Germline CDR1 SGHNT, CDR2 YENEEA. V was pared by 3 bases and J by 6 bases, with 4 bases of the junction left unmatched. This CDR3 has 13 amino acids. DNA of the CDR3: TGTGCCAGCAGCTTGGGGACAGTTTCTGAAGCTTTCTTT. Its protein product is CASSLGTVSEAFF. Based on the CDR3 plus reference TRBV11-3 and TRBJ1-1, the full variable domain is EAGVVQSPRYKIIEKKQPVAFWCNPISGHNTLYWYLQNLGQGPELLIRYENEEAVDDSQLPKDRFSAERLKGVDSTLKIQPAELGDSAVYLCASSLGTVSEAFFGQGTRLTVV.

The chain is built from TRBV11-2 and TRBJ2-1; the D gene could be TRBD1 or TRBD2 (5 bases each). CDR3 size: 15 residues. V lost 4 bases and J lost 6, with 16 bases in between. Germline V gene sequence: CDR1 SGHAT, CDR2 FQNNGV. The CDR3 region has the DNA TGTGCCAGCAGCTCAGAACCGGGACGGATCAATGAGCAGTTCTTC. As protein: CASSSEPGRINEQFF.

For this clone: Other DNA sequences in this specimen translate into the identical CDR3. The chain links TRBV27 to TRBJ2-2; 8 nucleotides agree with TRBD2. With 1 base clipped from V and 8 bases from J, the junction kept 6 bases outside the gene matches. The germline V gene encodes CDR1 MNHEY and CDR2 SMNVEV (reference sequence). The CDR3 sequence is 15 residues long. CDR3 sequence: CASSLWTGGRGELFF. In nucleotides, the CDR3 is TGTGCCAGCAGTTTATGGACGGGGGGGAGGGGGGAGCTGTTTTTT.

V gene TRBV19 combines with J gene TRBJ1-1; D call uncertain. The CDR3 has 13 residues. V lost 3 bases and J 1 base, leaving 6 bases between the germline ends. Germline values: CDR1 LNHDA, CDR2 SQIVND (reference sequence). CDR3 protein: CASSIFQNTEAFF. The DNA for the CDR3 is TGTGCCAGTAGTATTTTTCAGAACACTGAAGCTTTCTTT.

This chain connects TRBV15 to TRBJ2-1, with 11 bases identical to TRBD2. V lost 0 bases, J lost 10 bases, and 8 bases stayed unmatched. Germline V CDR1 and CDR2: LNHNV, YYDKDF (reference sequence). The CDR3 totals 16 residues. The CDR3 reads CATSRDRTSGRIEQFF. The DNA of the CDR3 is TGTGCCACCAGCAGAGATCGCACTAGCGGGAGAATCGAGCAGTTCTTC.

The CDR3 loop reads CASSESVGTMNTEAFF. The CDR3 DNA reads as TGTGCCAGCAGTGAAAGTGTGGGGACCATGAACACTGAAGCTTTCTTT. The gene calls are TRBV6-1 and TRBJ1-1; TRBD1 is a possible D gene (5 bases). The CDR3 length is 16 residues. Trimming removed 2 bases at V and 0 bases at J, with 13 bases between. Germline V gene sequence: CDR1 MNHNS, CDR2 SASEGT.

The V call is TRBV11-2, the J call TRBJ2-3; the match to TRBD2 covers 12 bases. Germline trimming cut 2 bases from V and 0 bases from J; bases unmatched to any gene: 9. Germline values: CDR1 SGHAT, CDR2 FQNNGV. The CDR3 extends over 19 amino acids. The CDR3: CASSLSVTSGRLSTDTQYF. DNA for the CDR3: TGTGCCAGCAGCTTATCGGTTACTAGCGGGAGGCTCAGCACAGATACGCAGTATTTT.

The V call is TRBV18, the J call TRBJ1-3; 9 bases line up with TRBD1. The germline V gene has CDR1 KGHSH and CDR2 LQKENI. Trimming removed 3 bases from V and 0 bases from J; junction bases left unmatched: 3. This CDR3 is 16 amino acids long. As DNA, the CDR3 is TGTGCCAGCTCACCCGGACAGGGGTACTCTGGAAACACCATATATTTT. This sequence encodes CASSPGQGYSGNTIYF.

The CDR3 region is CASSLDLGSSYEQYF. The CDR3 bases are TGTGCCAGCAGCCTAGATCTCGGGTCGTCCTACGAGCAGTACTTC. The chain has TRBV6-1 and TRBJ2-7; no firm D call. Trimming shortened V by 6 bases and J by 1 base, and 16 bases separated the two germline ends. This CDR3 spans 15 amino acids. Germline CDR1 reads MNHNS; CDR2 reads SASEGT.

The CDR3 nucleotides are TGTGCCAGCAGCGATGGGACTAGCGGATACAATGAGCAGTTCTTC. Translating it yields CASSDGTSGYNEQFF. V is TRBV4-2 and J is TRBJ2-1; 11 bases are a match to TRBD2. The germline V gene has CDR1 LGHNA and CDR2 YNFKEQ. The CDR3 sequence is 15 residues long. Trimming took 5 bases from V and 4 from J; bases not matched to a gene: 4.

The CDR3 reads CASSLSADEQFF. Written as DNA, the CDR3 is TGCGCCAGCAGCTTAAGTGCGGATGAGCAGTTCTTC. The rearrangement links TRBV5-1 to TRBJ2-1, with no clear D. Germline V CDR1 and CDR2: SGHRS, YFSETQ. CDR3 length equals 12 residues. Trimming removed 2 bases at V and 8 bases at J, with 8 bases between.

This clone turned up a few times. The rearrangement links TRBV9 to TRBJ1-1, with D uncertain. V lost 4 bases, J lost 0 bases, and 10 bases lay in between. The CDR3 is 14 residues long. From germline, CDR1 is SGDLS and CDR2 YYNGEE. DNA for the CDR3: TGTGCCAGCAGCAAGACCCGACTGAACACTGAAGCTTTCTTT. It translates to CASSKTRLNTEAFF.

The rearrangement uses TRBV27 and TRBJ2-3; D is uncertain. The CDR3 loop spans 15 amino acids. Germline V gene data show CDR1 as MNHEY and CDR2 as SMNVEV (reference sequence). With 5 bases removed from V and 2 bases from J, the gap between germline ends came to 14 bases. The CDR3 protein is CASSLWPSPTDTQYF. CDR3 nucleotides: TGTGCCAGCAGTCTCTGGCCTTCCCCCACAGATACGCAGTATTTT.

The chain couples TRBV7-6 to TRBJ2-1; 12 bases map to TRBD2. With 1 base clipped from V and 3 bases from J, the junction kept 4 bases outside the gene matches. The CDR3 is 17 amino acids. Germline values: CDR1 SGHVS, CDR2 FNYEAQ. This chain's CDR3 is CASSLGTSGTLYNEQFF. The DNA for the CDR3 is TGTGCCAGCAGCTTAGGGACTAGCGGGACCCTCTACAATGAGCAGTTCTTC. Supplemented by reference TRBV7-6 and TRBJ2-1, the full variable domain reads GAGVSQSPRYKVTKRGQDVALRCDPISGHVSLYWYRQALGQGPEFLTYFNYEAQQDKSGLPNDRFSAERPEGSISTLTIQRTEQRDSAMYRCASSLGTSGTLYNEQFFGPGTRLTVL.

This clone was counted a few times. This chain connects TRBV6-1 to TRBJ1-4, with no clear D. V lost 4 bases and J lost 2, with 11 bases in between. Germline V gene lookup returns CDR1 MNHNS and CDR2 SASEGT. This CDR3 has 15 residues. In DNA form, the CDR3 reads TGTGCCAGCAGTGGTACAGCGGGCACTAATGAAAAACTGTTTTTT. It yields the protein CASSGTAGTNEKLFF.

This CDR3 reads CASSSTQGALTYEQYF. The CDR3 region has the DNA TGTGCCAGCAGTTCCACACAGGGGGCTTTAACCTACGAGCAGTACTTC. This rearrangement joins TRBV27 to TRBJ2-7; 9 nucleotides match TRBD1. CDR1 is MNHEY and CDR2 is SMNVEV in the germline V gene (reference sequence). The trim removed 4 bases at V and 2 bases at J, leaving 9 bases unmatched. The CDR3 contains 16 residues.

V and J are TRBV29-1 and TRBJ2-2; possible D gene TRBD1, 6 bases. The CDR3 runs to 12 residues. Trimming removed 7 bases from V and 6 bases from J, with 12 bases in between. Germline V CDR1 and CDR2: SQVTM, ANQGSEA. CDR3 region: CSGLGQPGELFF. Written as DNA, the CDR3 is TGCAGCGGCTTAGGACAGCCCGGGGAGCTGTTTTTT.

The rearrangement uses TRBV29-1 and TRBJ2-1; weak D call: TRBD1 (6 bases). The CDR3 sequence is 17 residues long. From germline, CDR1 is SQVTM and CDR2 ANQGSEA. V lost 0 bases and J lost 0, with 15 bases in between. The CDR3 loop reads CSVEEGTQVSSYNEQFF. DNA of the CDR3: TGCAGCGTTGAAGAGGGGACACAAGTAAGCTCCTACAATGAGCAGTTCTTC.

This chain joins TRBV27 and TRBJ1-2; 8 nucleotides agree with TRBD1. The germline V gene encodes CDR1 MNHEY and CDR2 SMNVEV (reference sequence). Trimming cost V 6 bases and J 3 bases; bases outside gene matches: 9. This CDR3 contains 15 residues. The CDR3 bases are TGTGCCAGCAGCCTGACAGGGGAGACGTACTATGGCTACACCTTC. Translated: CASSLTGETYYGYTF.

The chain recombines TRBV18 with TRBJ2-6; 10 positions match TRBD1. V gave up 3 bases and J gave up 3 bases; unmatched junction bases: 5. The CDR3 is 17 amino acids. In germline, CDR1 is KGHSH, CDR2 LQKENI. CDR3 sequence: CASSPPGQGFGANVLTF. CDR3 sequence (DNA): TGTGCCAGCTCACCGCCGGGACAGGGGTTTGGGGCCAACGTCCTGACTTTC. The complete variable domain, with remaining parts taken from reference TRBV18 and TRBJ2-6, reads NAGVMQNPRHLVRRRGQEARLRCSPMKGHSHVYWYRQLPEEGLKFMVYLQKENIIDESGMPKERFSAEFPKEGPSILRIQQVVRGDSAAYFCASSPPGQGFGANVLTFGAGSRLTVL.

This CDR3 is CASSMGGGPGDTQYF. DNA of the CDR3: TGTGCCAGTAGTATGGGGGGAGGGCCAGGAGATACGCAGTATTTT. The chain recombines TRBV19 with TRBJ2-3, with 7 bases aligning to TRBD2. Germline V gene lookup returns CDR1 LNHDA and CDR2 SQIVND (reference sequence). The CDR3 runs 15 residues. V lost 3 bases, J lost 5 bases, and 8 bases stayed unmatched. Together with reference TRBV19 and TRBJ2-3, the CDR3 gives the full variable domain: DGGITQSPKYLFRKEGQNVTLSCEQNLNHDAMYWYRQDPGQGLRLIYYSQIVNDFQKGDIAEGYSVSREKKESFPLTVTSAQKNPTAFYLCASSMGGGPGDTQYFGPGTRLTVL.

The gene calls are TRBV7-2 and TRBJ2-1; D not certain. This CDR3 is 13 amino acids long. V was pared by 4 bases and J by 2 bases, with 6 bases between. Germline lookup yields CDR1 SGHTA and CDR2 FQGNSA. CDR3 residues: CASSYGPYNEQFF. The CDR3 nucleotides read TGTGCCAGCAGCTATGGCCCCTACAATGAGCAGTTCTTC.

The chain uses TRBV4-1 and TRBJ2-7, with TRBD2 matching 7 bases. Germline CDR1 and CDR2: MGHRA and YSYEKL. V shed 1 base, J shed 3 bases, and the junction held 9 bases outside the gene matches. The CDR3 runs to 16 residues. The CDR3 sequence is CASSQGAGEDDYEQYF. CDR3 bases: TGCGCCAGCAGCCAAGGGGCGGGAGAAGATGACTACGAGCAGTACTTC.

The chain employs TRBV27 and TRBJ2-1; 7 bases line up with TRBD2. The CDR3 sequence is 14 residues long. With V trimmed by 5 bases and J by 6 bases, 7 bases remained unmatched. CDR1 is MNHEY, CDR2 SMNVEV, per germline (reference sequence). CDR3 DNA: TGTGCCAGCAGTCCCGGGACTACCTCCAATGAGCAGTTCTTC. Amino acids: CASSPGTTSNEQFF.